Sequencing of this T cell receptor (beta chain) was carried out in a study of cytomegalovirus exposure and HLA in healthy donors. This clone was found once. Primers included in the PCR were 60 Vbeta and 13 Jbeta primers. In the original workflow: The authors later counted around 80 million unique TCR beta chains, 9 million to 12 million of them shared. Measured with immunoSEQ multiplex PCR; TCRdb has only the in-frame clones, and not every one. V and J calls and clone size are copied from that table; D and trimming were computed from the DNA. The data hold tens of thousands of clones, with 80% observed a single time. The CDR3 contains 14 residues. Trimming removed 4 bases at V and 6 bases at J, with 14 bases between. Germline CDR1 reads SGHTA; CDR2 reads FQGNSA.

This receptor was taken from a man aged 50-59 years in good health and CMV-seropositive. Sequencing used PBMCs. The rearrangement uses TRBV7-2 and TRBJ2-3, with D possibly TRBD1 on 5 matching bases. This CDR3 is CASSSQEGADTQYF. As DNA, the CDR3 is TGTGCCAGCAGCTCCCAGGAAGGGGCGGATACGCAGTATTTT.